Below are 12 T cell receptor beta chains sequenced from a single sample in a study of blood T cell repertoires in COVID-19 (dated by TCRdb to the early 2020s). Library preparation used the immunoSEQ multiplex PCR assay. The table comes from immuneACCESS by way of TCRdb, which keeps in-frame sequences with V and J called. Part of the clones is missing from these tables; in studies checked, under half for an unresolved V gene and the rest for unknown reasons. The sample table records approximately 200,000 clones; 80% to 90% of these occur just once. The ten top clones hold around a tenth of the sample. Sequencing was carried out using PBMCs or T cells enriched from blood (not recorded which). These receptor sequences come from a man aged 18 to 35 with acute COVID-19.

This rearrangement joins TRBV29-1 to TRBJ2-7; D gene uncertain. This CDR3 contains 12 residues. The V gene's germline CDR1 is SQVTM and CDR2 ANQGSEA. The V gene lost 4 bases and the J gene lost 2 bases, with 9 bases spanning the gap. The CDR3: CSVVTPTYEQYF. The CDR3 coding sequence is TGCAGCGTTGTTACGCCTACCTACGAGCAGTACTTC.

The CDR3 DNA reads as TGTGCCAGCAGCCTCGCGCTAGGTCAGCGGGCCTACGAGCAGTACTTC. Protein: CASSLALGQRAYEQYF. The chain carries TRBV7-9 and TRBJ2-7; possible D gene TRBD2, 6 bases. Germline V lookup: CDR1 SEHNR, CDR2 FQNEAQ (reference sequence). CDR3 length equals 16 residues. Trimming cost V 5 bases and J 2 bases, with 19 bases left between them.

CDR3 sequence reads: CASSSILPPQGQGNGDYGYTF. CDR3 sequence (DNA): TGTGCCAGCAGCTCAATCCTCCCCCCTCAAGGACAGGGGAATGGAGACTATGGCTACACCTTC. The J gene is TRBJ1-2, the V gene TRBV13; TRBD1 agrees at 9 bases. CDR3 size: 21 residues. After removal of 4 bases from V and 3 bases from J, the junction contained 24 bases not matched to a gene. CDR1 and CDR2 (germline): PRHDT, FYEKMQ (reference sequence).

This clone was seen a handful of times. The chain links TRBV9 to TRBJ1-2; 7 bases map to TRBD1. The CDR3 length is 15 residues. The J segment lost 6 bases and the V segment lost 3 bases, leaving 11 bases of the junction unmatched. Per the germline V gene, CDR1 is SGDLS and CDR2 is YYNGEE. Here the CDR3 reads CASSAKPGGGDGYTF. The CDR3 DNA reads TGTGCCAGCAGCGCCAAACCCGGAGGGGGCGATGGCTACACCTTC.

The chain has TRBV20-1 and TRBJ2-5, with a possible D match to TRBD2 (5 bases). Germline-derived CDR1 and CDR2 are DFQATT and SNEGSKA (reference sequence). This CDR3 is 11 amino acids long. V lost 7 bases, J lost 2 bases, and 8 bases lay in between. CDR3 coding DNA: TGCAGTGGCCAGCGGCAAGAGACCCAGTACTTC. Translated: CSGQRQETQYF.

The chain couples TRBV11-2 to TRBJ2-1; D gene unclear. CDR3 length: 15 amino acids. The germline V gene has CDR1 SGHAT and CDR2 FQNNGV. V was clipped by 0 bases and J by 2 bases, with 8 bases between them. The CDR3 region is CASSLEPGAYNEQFF. The CDR3 region has the DNA TGTGCCAGCAGCTTAGAACCCGGAGCCTACAATGAGCAGTTCTTC.

The chain links TRBV27 to TRBJ1-2; the D gene is possibly TRBD1 (6 bases). V lost 8 bases, J lost 1 base, and 17 bases lay in between. Germline V gene lookup returns CDR1 MNHEY and CDR2 SMNVEV (reference sequence). The CDR3 length is 15 residues. In DNA form, the CDR3 reads TGTGCCAGCTCCCTTGGTCCAGGGGATAACTATGGCTACACCTTC. Residues: CASSLGPGDNYGYTF.

This clone was counted once. The chain combines TRBV19 with TRBJ1-2; 7 bases are shared with TRBD1. The CDR3 is 14 amino acids. Per germline, CDR1 LNHDA and CDR2 SQIVND (reference sequence). Trimming took 5 bases from V and 0 from J; bases not matched to a gene: 3. CDR3 sequence reads: CASSGGQTNYGYTF. The DNA of the CDR3 is TGTGCCAGTAGTGGGGGACAGACTAACTATGGCTACACCTTC.

The chain has TRBV24-1 and TRBJ2-7; 9 bases match TRBD1. Trimming removed 6 bases from V and 4 bases from J; junction bases left unmatched: 6. Germline V gives CDR1 KGHDR, CDR2 SFDVKD. This CDR3 is 14 amino acids long. The CDR3: CATSSGQGGYEQYF. The CDR3 DNA follows: TGTGCCACCAGTTCGGGACAGGGAGGGTACGAGCAGTACTTC.

The chain has TRBV5-4 and TRBJ2-3; 8 bases are shared with TRBD2. CDR3 size: 13 residues. The germline V gene has CDR1 SGHNT and CDR2 YYREEE (reference sequence). V dropped 9 bases and J dropped 4; count of bases not matched to a gene: 7. Here the CDR3 DNA reads TGTGCCATCGGGGGGGTAGATCCAGATACGCAGTATTTT. Protein: CAIGGVDPDTQYF.

The chain combines TRBV30 with TRBJ2-7, with 8 positions matching TRBD1. V lost 3 bases and J lost 6; bases outside the gene matches: 10. The germline CDR1 and CDR2 sequences are GTSNPN and SVGIG (reference sequence). The length of the CDR3 is 14 residues. This chain's CDR3 is CAWRGRGPFSEQYF. For the CDR3, the DNA is TGTGCCTGGAGAGGCAGGGGGCCCTTTAGCGAGCAGTACTTC.

This sequence joins TRBV28 and TRBJ1-5, with a possible D match to TRBD1 (6 bases). This CDR3 has 15 residues. V was pared by 4 bases and J by 0 bases, with 10 bases between. The germline gives CDR1 MDHEN, CDR2 SYDVKM. CDR3 protein: CASSSVDSSNQPQHF. CDR3 DNA sequence: TGTGCCAGCAGTTCGGTGGACAGTAGCAATCAGCCCCAGCATTTT.